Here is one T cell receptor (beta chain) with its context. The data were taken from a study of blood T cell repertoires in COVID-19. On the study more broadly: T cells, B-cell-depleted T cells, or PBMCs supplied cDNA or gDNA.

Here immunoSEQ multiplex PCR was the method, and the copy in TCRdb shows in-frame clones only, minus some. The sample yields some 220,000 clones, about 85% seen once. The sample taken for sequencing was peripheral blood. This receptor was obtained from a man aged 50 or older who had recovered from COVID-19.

CDR3 in amino acids: CASSLPAGGLDEQFF. CDR3 in DNA: TGTGCCAGCAGTTTACCAGCGGGAGGGTTAGATGAGCAGTTCTTC. The V call is TRBV28, the J call TRBJ2-1; 10 bases map to TRBD2. V was pared by 2 bases and J by 8 bases, with 6 bases of the junction left unmatched. Germline V gives CDR1 MDHEN, CDR2 SYDVKM. CDR3 length: 15 amino acids.